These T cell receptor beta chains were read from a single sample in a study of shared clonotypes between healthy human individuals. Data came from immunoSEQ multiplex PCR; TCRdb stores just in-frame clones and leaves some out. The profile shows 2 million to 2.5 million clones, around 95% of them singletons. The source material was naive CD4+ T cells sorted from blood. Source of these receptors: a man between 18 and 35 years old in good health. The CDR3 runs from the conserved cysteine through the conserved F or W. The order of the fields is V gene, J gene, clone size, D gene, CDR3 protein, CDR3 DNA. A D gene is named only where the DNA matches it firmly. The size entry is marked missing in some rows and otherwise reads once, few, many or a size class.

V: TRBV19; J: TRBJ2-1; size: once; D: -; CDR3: CASSIKVGPWFF; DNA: TGTGCCAGTAGTATAAAGGTCGGACCTTGGTTCTTC
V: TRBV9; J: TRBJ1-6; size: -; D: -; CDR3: CASSVGQPNSPLHF; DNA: TGTGCCAGCAGCGTAGGACAGCCAAATTCACCCCTCCACTTT
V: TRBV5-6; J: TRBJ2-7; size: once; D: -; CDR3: CASSFNNEQYF; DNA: TGTGCCAGCAGTTTCAACAACGAGCAGTACTTC
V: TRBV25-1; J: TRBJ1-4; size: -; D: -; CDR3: CASSEPVPTGEKLFF; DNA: TGTGCCAGCAGTGAACCGGTCCCGACGGGAGAAAAACTGTTTTTT
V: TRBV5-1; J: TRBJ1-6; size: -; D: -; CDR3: CASSLGQGVNNSPLHF; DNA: TGCGCCAGCAGCTTAGGGCAGGGAGTGAACAATTCACCCCTCCACTTT
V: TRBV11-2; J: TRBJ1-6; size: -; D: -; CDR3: CASSARYRDYNSPLHF; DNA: TGTGCCAGCAGCGCGAGGTATCGGGACTATAATTCACCCCTCCACTTT
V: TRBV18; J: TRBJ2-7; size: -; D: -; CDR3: CASSPSGAYEQYF; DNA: TGTGCCAGCTCACCCTCCGGGGCCTACGAGCAGTACTTC
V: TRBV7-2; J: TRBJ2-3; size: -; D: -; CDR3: CASSLVWADTQYF; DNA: TGTGCCAGCAGCTTAGTCTGGGCAGATACGCAGTATTTT
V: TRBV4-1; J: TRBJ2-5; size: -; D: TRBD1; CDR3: CASSLTTGGLKETQYF; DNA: TGCGCCAGCAGCCTCACGACAGGGGGGTTAAAAGAGACCCAGTACTTC
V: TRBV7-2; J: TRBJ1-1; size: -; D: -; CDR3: CASSLGTMNTEAFF; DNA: TGTGCCAGCAGCTTAGGGACAATGAACACTGAAGCTTTCTTT
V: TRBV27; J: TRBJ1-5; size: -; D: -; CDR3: CASSWDNDSNQPQHF; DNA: TGTGCCAGCAGTTGGGACAACGATAGCAATCAGCCCCAGCATTTT
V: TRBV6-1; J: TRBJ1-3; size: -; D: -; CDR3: CASIDSERANTIYF; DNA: TGTGCCAGCATTGATAGTGAGAGGGCAAACACCATATATTTT
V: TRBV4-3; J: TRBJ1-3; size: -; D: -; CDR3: CASSQEVEQAIYF; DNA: TGCGCCAGCAGCCAAGAGGTGGAACAGGCCATATATTTT
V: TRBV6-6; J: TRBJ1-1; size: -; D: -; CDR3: CASNLGTGNTEAFF; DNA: TGTGCCAGCAATCTGGGGACGGGGAACACTGAAGCTTTCTTT
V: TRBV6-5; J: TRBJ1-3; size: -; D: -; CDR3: CASSRKSGSGNTIYF; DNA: TGTGCCAGCAGTCGCAAGTCAGGGTCTGGAAACACCATATATTTT
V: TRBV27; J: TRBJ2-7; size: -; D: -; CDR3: CASSSPGSSYEQYF; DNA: TGTGCCAGCAGTTCCCCAGGGAGCTCCTACGAGCAGTACTTC
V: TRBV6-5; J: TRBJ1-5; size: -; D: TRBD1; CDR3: CASSGTGGFNQPQHF; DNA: TGTGCCAGCAGTGGGACAGGGGGATTCAATCAGCCCCAGCATTTT
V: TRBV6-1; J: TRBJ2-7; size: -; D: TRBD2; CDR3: CASRTPGLQNLYF; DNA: TGTGCCAGCAGAACCCCGGGACTACAAAACCTGTACTTC
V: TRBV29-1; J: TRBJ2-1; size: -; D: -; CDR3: CSVEGRATQFF; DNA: TGCAGCGTTGAAGGAAGGGCTACGCAGTTCTTC